Below, one T cell receptor beta chain is given with its context. These data belong to a study of blood T cell repertoires in COVID-19. Study context: Specimens from acute and convalescent COVID-19 originated in the United States, Italy and Spain. PBMCs, B-cell-depleted T cells, or T cells provided the cDNA or gDNA that made up the material.

Authors' methods: Estimated nucleated cell counts came from reference gene primer amplification. Assay used: immunoSEQ multiplex PCR; TCRdb lists only in-frame clones, some missing. V and J calls plus clone size are reproduced from that table; the DNA served to infer D and trimming. The table has some 250,000 clones, about 76% seen once. V was shortened by 0 bases and J by 8 bases, with 4 bases between the two germline ends. This CDR3 has 12 amino acids. Per the germline V gene, CDR1 is LGHDT and CDR2 is YNNKEL (reference sequence). The chain links TRBV3-1 (or the pseudogene TRBV3-2) to TRBJ1-4; D not resolved. Input material: peripheral blood. The source is a woman in her fifties or sixties with active or convalescent COVID-19. The DNA of the CDR3 is TGTGCCAGCAGCCAAGATAGCGAAAAACTGTTTTTT. This gives the protein CASSQDSEKLFF.